This T cell receptor beta chain was captured in a study of identical twins. The CDR3 length is 15 residues. V gave up 7 bases and J gave up 4 bases; unmatched junction bases: 14. The germline gives CDR1 DFQATT, CDR2 SNEGSKA (reference sequence). TCRdb called the 5' RACE reads again in MiXCR, with one record for every CDR3 protein. The top ten clones hold 2.9% of a sample with hundreds of thousands of distinct CDR3 sequences, 20% to 25% of them seen once. A further study also used this sample, focusing on T cells expressing NK-cell markers.

Material for sequencing was CD4+ T cells sorted from blood. This clonotype was obtained from a woman under 30 in good health. The chain has TRBV20-1 and TRBJ2-5; 8 bases are shared with TRBD1. The CDR3 reads CSVSAPGQGVETQYF. The CDR3 DNA reads as TGCAGTGTATCGGCCCCAGGACAGGGCGTAGAGACCCAGTACTTC.